This entry features one T cell receptor beta chain sequence. This record comes from a study of spatial heterogeneity in lung cancer. As for time point: sample taken at primary tumor resection. Sequencing covered unsorted whole RNA taken from tumor, nontumor lung or frozen PBMC. The donors, about 74 patients with untreated early-stage non-small cell lung cancer, provided the samples. With 6 bases clipped from V and 0 bases from J, the junction kept 6 bases outside the gene matches. Per the germline V gene, CDR1 is SQVTM and CDR2 is ANQGSEA. The CDR3 consists of 14 residues. TCRdb redid the calling of the 5' RACE reads with MiXCR, one entry per CDR3 protein. The repertoire holds around 92,000 distinct CDR3 sequences, with about an eighth as singletons.

Specimen: PBMCs, collected at surgery. The chain uses TRBV29-1 and TRBJ2-5; 8 nucleotides align to TRBD1. This clonotype was sampled from a male donor with early-stage non-small cell lung cancer. The DNA for the CDR3 is TGCAGCGTAGTCCGGGACAGGTACCAAGAGACCCAGTACTTC. This translates into CSVVRDRYQETQYF.